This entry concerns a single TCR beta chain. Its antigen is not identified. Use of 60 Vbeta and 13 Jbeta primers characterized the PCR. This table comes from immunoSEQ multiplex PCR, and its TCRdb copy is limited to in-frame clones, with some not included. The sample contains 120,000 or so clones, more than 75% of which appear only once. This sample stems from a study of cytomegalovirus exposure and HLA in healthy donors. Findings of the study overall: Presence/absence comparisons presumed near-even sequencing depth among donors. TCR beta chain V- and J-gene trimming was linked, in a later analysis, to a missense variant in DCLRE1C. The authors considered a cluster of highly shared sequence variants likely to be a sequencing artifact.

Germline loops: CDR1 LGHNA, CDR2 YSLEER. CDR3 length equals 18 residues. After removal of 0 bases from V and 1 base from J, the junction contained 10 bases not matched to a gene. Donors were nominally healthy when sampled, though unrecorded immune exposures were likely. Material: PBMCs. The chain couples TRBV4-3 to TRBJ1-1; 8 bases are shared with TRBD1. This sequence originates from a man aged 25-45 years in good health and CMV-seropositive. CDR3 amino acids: CASSQDRPRGQANTEAFF. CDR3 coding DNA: TGCGCCAGCAGCCAAGATCGGCCAAGGGGACAGGCGAACACTGAAGCTTTCTTT.